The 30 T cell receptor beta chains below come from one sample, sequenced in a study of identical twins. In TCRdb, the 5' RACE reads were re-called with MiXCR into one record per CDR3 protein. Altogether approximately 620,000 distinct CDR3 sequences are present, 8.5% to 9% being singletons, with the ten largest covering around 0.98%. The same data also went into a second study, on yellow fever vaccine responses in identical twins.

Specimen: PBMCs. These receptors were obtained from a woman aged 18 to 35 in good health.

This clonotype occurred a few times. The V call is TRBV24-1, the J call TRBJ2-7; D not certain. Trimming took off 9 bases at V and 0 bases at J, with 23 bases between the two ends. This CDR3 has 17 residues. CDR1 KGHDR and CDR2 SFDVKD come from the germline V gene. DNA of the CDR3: TGTGCCACCGGGCCGGAATGGGGAACACCGAGCTCCTACGAGCAGTACTTC. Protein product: CATGPEWGTPSSYEQYF.

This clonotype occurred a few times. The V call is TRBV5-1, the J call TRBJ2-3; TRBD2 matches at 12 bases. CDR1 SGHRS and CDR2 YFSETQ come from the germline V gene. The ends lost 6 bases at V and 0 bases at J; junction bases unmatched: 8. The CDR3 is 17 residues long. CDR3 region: CASTKLGTSGSTDTQYF. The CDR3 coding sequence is TGCGCCAGCACCAAACTTGGGACTAGCGGGAGCACAGATACGCAGTATTTT.

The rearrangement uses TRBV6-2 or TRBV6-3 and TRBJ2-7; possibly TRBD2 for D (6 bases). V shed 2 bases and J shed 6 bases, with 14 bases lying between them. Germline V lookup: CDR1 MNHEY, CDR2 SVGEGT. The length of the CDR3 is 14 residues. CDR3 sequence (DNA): TGTGCCAGCAGTTACCGGAGGGTTCCCTGCGAGCAGTACTTC. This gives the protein CASSYRRVPCEQYF.

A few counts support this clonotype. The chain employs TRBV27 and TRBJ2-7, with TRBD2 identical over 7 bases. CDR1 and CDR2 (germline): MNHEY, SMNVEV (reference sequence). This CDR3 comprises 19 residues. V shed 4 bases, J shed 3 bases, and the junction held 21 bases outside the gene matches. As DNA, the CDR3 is TGTGCCAGCAGTTCCCCCTGGGGGGGATTCCACGGGGATTACTACGAGCAGTACTTC. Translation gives CASSSPWGGFHGDYYEQYF.

The CDR3: CASRPKDWRDTDTQYF. The CDR3 region has the DNA TGTGCCAGCAGGCCCAAGGACTGGCGGGACACAGATACGCAGTATTTT. The chain combines TRBV7-8 with TRBJ2-3; TRBD2 might be the D (6 bases). This CDR3 is 16 amino acids long. V was trimmed by 6 bases and J by 2 bases, leaving 18 bases between them. CDR1 is SGHVS, CDR2 FQNEAQ, per germline.

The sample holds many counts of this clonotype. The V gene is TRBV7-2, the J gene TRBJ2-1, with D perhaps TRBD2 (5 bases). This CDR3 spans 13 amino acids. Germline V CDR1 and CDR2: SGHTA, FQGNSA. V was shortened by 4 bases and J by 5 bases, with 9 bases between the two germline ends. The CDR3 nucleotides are TGTGCCAGCAGCTCCCGCGGGCACAATGAGCAGTTCTTC. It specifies CASSSRGHNEQFF.

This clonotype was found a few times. The CDR3 DNA follows: TGTGCCAGCACAACCGGGACAGACCTAAACATTCAGTACTTC. Translated: CASTTGTDLNIQYF. V and J are TRBV7-9 and TRBJ2-4; 7 nucleotides align to TRBD1. The CDR3 extends over 14 amino acids. J lost 6 bases, V lost 7 bases, and 9 bases had no gene match. The germline CDR1 and CDR2 sequences are SEHNR and FQNEAQ (reference sequence).

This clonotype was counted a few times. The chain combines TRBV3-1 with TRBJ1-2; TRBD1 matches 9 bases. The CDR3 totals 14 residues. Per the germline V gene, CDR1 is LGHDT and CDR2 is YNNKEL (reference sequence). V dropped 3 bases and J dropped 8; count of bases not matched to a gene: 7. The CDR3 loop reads CASSQSRDRDGYTF. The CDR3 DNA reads TGTGCCAGCAGCCAGAGCCGGGACAGGGACGGCTACACCTTC.

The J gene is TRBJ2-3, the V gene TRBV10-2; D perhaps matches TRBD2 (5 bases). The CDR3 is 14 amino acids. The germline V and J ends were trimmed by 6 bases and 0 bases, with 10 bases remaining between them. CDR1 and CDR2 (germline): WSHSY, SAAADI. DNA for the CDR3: TGCGCCAGCAGGGCCGGAGGAAGCACAGATACGCAGTATTTT. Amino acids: CASRAGGSTDTQYF.

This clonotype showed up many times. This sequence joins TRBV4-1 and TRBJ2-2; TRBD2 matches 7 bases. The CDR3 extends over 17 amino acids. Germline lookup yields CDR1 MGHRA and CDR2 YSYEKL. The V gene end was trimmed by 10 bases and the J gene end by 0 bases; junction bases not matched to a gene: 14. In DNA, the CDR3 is TGCGCCACCGCTCCAGTTGGTCTAGCGGCGAACACCGGGGAGCTGTTTTTT. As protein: CATAPVGLAANTGELFF.

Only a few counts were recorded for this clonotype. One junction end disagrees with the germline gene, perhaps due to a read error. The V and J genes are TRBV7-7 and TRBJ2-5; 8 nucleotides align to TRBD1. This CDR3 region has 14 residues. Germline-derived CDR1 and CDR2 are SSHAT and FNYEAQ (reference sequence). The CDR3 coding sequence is TGTGCTAGCAGCTTATCAGGACAGGGTGAGACCCAGTACTTC. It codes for CASSLSGQGETQYF.

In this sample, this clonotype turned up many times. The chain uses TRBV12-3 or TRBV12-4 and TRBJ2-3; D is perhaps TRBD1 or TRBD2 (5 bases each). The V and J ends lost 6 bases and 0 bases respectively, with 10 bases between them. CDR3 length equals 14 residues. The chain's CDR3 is CASSPRDSTDTQYF. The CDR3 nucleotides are TGTGCCAGCAGCCCCCGGGACAGCACAGATACGCAGTATTTT.

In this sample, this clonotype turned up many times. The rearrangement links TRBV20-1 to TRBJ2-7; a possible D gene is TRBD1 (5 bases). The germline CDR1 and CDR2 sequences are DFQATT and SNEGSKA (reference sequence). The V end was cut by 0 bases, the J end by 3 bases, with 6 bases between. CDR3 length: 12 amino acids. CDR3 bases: TGCAGTGCTAGAGATAGGGGCTACGAGCAGTACTTC. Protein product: CSARDRGYEQYF.

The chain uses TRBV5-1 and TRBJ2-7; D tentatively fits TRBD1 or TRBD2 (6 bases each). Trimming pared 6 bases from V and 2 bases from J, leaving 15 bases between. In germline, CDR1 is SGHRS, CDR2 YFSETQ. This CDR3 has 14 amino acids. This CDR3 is CASTGDINAYEQYF. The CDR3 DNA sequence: TGCGCCAGCACGGGGGACATAAATGCCTACGAGCAGTACTTC.

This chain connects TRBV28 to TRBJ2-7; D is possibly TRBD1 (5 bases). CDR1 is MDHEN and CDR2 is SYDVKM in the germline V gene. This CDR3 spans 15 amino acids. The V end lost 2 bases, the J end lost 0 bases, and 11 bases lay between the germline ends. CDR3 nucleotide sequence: TGTGCCAGCAGTTTACTCAGGGCGAGCTCCTACGAGCAGTACTTC. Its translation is CASSLLRASSYEQYF.

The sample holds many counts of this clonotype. Written as DNA, the CDR3 is TGTGCCAGCAGTCCTAGGGGACAGGAGAACACCGGGGAGCTGTTTTTT. This sequence encodes CASSPRGQENTGELFF. The gene calls are TRBV12-3 or TRBV12-4 and TRBJ2-2, with 8 bases identical to TRBD1. This CDR3 spans 16 amino acids. With 5 bases clipped from V and 1 base from J, the junction kept 6 bases outside the gene matches.

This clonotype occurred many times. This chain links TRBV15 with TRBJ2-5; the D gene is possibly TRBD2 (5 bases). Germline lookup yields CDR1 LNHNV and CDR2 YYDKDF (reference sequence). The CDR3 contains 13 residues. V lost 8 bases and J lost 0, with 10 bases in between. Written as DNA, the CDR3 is TGTGCCACCTCTCGGGGATACCAAGAGACCCAGTACTTC. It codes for CATSRGYQETQYF.

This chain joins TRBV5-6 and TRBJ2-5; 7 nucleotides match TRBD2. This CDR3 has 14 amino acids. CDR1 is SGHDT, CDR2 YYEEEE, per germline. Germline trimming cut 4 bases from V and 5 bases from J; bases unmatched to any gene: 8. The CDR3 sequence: CASSTGPGGETQYF. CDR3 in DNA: TGTGCCAGCAGCACCGGACCCGGGGGGGAGACCCAGTACTTC. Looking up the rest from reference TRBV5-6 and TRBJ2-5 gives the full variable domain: DAGVTQSPTHLIKTRGQQVTLRCSPKSGHDTVSWYQQALGQGPQFIFQYYEEEERQRGNFPDRFSGHQFPNYSSELNVNALLLGDSALYLCASSTGPGGETQYFGPGTRLLVL.

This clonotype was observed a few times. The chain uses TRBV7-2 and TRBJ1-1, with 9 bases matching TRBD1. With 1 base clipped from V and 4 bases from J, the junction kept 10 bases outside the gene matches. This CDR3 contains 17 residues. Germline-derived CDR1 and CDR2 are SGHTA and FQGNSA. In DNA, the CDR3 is TGTGCCAGCAGCTTAGGCCCCCCCGGGACAGGGACCACTGAAGCTTTCTTT. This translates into CASSLGPPGTGTTEAFF.

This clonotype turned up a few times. Written as DNA, the CDR3 is TGTGCCAGCAGCCAAGATATCCCCGGGACAGGGGGAACTGAAGCTTTCTTT. This encodes CASSQDIPGTGGTEAFF. The genes are TRBV3-1 and TRBJ1-1, with 11 bases fitting TRBD1. The CDR3 covers 17 residues. In germline, CDR1 is LGHDT, CDR2 YNNKEL (reference sequence). J gave up 5 bases and V 0 bases, and 8 bases lay outside the gene matches.

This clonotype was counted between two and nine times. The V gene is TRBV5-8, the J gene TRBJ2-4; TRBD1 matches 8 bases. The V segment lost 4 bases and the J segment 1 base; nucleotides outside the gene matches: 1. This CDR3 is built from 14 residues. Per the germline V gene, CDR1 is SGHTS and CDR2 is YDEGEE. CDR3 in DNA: TGTGCCAGCAGCCGACAGGGGGCCAAAAACATTCAGTACTTC. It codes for CASSRQGAKNIQYF.

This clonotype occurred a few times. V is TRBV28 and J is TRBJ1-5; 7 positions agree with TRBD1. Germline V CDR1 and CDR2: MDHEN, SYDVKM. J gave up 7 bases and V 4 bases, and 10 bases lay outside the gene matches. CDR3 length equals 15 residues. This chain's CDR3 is CASSSRQGGEQPQHF. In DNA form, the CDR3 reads TGTGCCAGCAGTTCGCGACAGGGAGGGGAACAGCCCCAGCATTTT. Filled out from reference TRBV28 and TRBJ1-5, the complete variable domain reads DVKVTQSSRYLVKRTGEKVFLECVQDMDHENMFWYRQDPGLGLRLIYFSYDVKMKEKGDIPEGYSVSREKKERFSLILESASTNQTSMYLCASSSRQGGEQPQHFGDGTRLSIL.

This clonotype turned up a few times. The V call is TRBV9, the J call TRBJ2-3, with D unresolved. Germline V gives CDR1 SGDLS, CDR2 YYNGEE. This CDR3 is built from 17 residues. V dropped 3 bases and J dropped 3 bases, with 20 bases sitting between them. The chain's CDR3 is CASSASDFSARTDTQYF. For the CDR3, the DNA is TGTGCCAGCAGCGCGAGCGATTTCTCCGCAAGAACAGATACGCAGTATTTT.

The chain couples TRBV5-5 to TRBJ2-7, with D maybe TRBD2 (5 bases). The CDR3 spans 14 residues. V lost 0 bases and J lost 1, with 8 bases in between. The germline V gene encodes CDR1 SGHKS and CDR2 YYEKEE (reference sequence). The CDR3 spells CASSLGGDSYEQYF. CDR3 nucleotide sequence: TGTGCCAGCAGCTTGGGGGGAGATTCCTACGAGCAGTACTTC.

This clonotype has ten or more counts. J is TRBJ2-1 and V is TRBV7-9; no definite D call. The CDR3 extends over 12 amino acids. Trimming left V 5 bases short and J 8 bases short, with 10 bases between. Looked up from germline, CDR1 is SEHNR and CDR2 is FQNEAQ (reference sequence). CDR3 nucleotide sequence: TGTGCCAGCAGCATTGATGGGGATGAGCAGTTCTTC. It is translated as CASSIDGDEQFF.

The CDR3, as DNA: TGCAGTGCCCCGAGGGATTCGGGGAATGAGCAGTTCTTC. Encoded protein: CSAPRDSGNEQFF. The chain combines TRBV20-1 with TRBJ2-1; tentatively, D is TRBD2 (5 bases). The CDR3 loop spans 13 amino acids. Germline values: CDR1 DFQATT, CDR2 SNEGSKA (reference sequence). Trimming pared 6 bases from V and 7 bases from J, leaving 16 bases between.

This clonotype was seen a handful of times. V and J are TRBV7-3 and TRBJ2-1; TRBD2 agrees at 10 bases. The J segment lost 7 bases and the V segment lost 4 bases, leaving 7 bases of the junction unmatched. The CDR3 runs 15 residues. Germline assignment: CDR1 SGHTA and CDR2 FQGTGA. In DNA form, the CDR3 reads TGTGCCAGCAGCTACCAAAGCGGGGGGGCTAATGAGCAGTTCTTC. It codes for CASSYQSGGANEQFF.

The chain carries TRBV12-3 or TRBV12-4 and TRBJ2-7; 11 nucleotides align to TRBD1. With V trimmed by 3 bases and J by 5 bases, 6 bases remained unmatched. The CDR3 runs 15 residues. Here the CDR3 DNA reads TGTGCCAGCAGTTTTGGGGGGACAGGGGGTCACGAGCAGTACTTC. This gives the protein CASSFGGTGGHEQYF.

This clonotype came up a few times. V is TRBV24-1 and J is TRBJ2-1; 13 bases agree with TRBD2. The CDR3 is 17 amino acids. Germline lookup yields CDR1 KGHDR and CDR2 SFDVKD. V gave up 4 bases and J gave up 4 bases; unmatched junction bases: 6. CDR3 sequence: CATSDSGTSGVYNEQFF. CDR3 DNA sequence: TGTGCCACCAGTGACTCCGGGACTAGCGGGGTTTACAATGAGCAGTTCTTC.

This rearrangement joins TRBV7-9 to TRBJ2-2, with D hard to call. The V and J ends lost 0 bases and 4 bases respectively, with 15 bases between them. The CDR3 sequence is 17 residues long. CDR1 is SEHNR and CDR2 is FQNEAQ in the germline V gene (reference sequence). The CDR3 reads CASSLAVGESGTGELFF. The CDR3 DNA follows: TGTGCCAGCAGCTTAGCTGTTGGGGAATCCGGCACCGGGGAGCTGTTTTTT.